Presented here are 8 T cell receptor beta chains from one specimen sequenced in a study of synovial regulatory T cells in juvenile arthritis. These receptors have no identified antigens. Overall study findings and caveats: Inflammation-associated Treg cells in blood had less TCR diversity than the remaining blood Treg cells.

The protocol was immunoSEQ multiplex PCR, while the TCRdb copy is restricted to in-frame clones and leaves out a portion. With around 9,500 clones in the sample, the ten largest clones hold roughly 1.6%. What was sequenced was Treg cells from blood. The subset is: HLA-DR+ inflammation-associated blood Treg cells. Source of these receptors: a donor between 2 and 29 years old with juvenile idiopathic arthritis.

This clone is called medium-sized based on its frequency. The V gene is TRBV28, the J gene TRBJ1-3. CDR1 and CDR2 (germline): MDHEN, SYDVKM. The CDR3 is made up of 12 amino acids. DNA for this receptor is not on file. The CDR3 spells CASSLRGDTIYF.

The chain uses TRBV19 and TRBJ1-5. The germline V gene has CDR1 LNHDA and CDR2 SQIVND (reference sequence). This CDR3 has 14 amino acids. The record lacks a DNA sequence. The CDR3 loop reads CASSIVWENQPQHF.

The chain is built from TRBV5-1 and TRBJ2-1; checking the TCRdb D call of TRBD2 is not possible without DNA. CDR1 SGHRS and CDR2 YFSETQ come from the germline V gene. This CDR3 has 17 residues. DNA is not on record. CDR3 residues: CASSLVPSGGPHNEQFF. Filled out from reference TRBV5-1 and TRBJ2-1, the complete variable domain reads KAGVTQTPRYLIKTRGQQVTLSCSPISGHRSVSWYQQTPGQGLQFLFEYFSETQRNKGNFPGRFSGRQFSNSRSEMNVSTLELGDSALYLCASSLVPSGGPHNEQFFGPGTRLTVL.

The chain joins TRBV4-1 to TRBJ1-3; TCRdb names TRBD1, which stays unverified in the absence of DNA. The CDR3 has 17 residues. The DNA sequence is not available. Germline lookup yields CDR1 MGHRA and CDR2 YSYEKL. The CDR3 loop reads CASSQGRGQSRGNTIYF.

This chain links TRBV7-9 with TRBJ2-1; checking the TCRdb D call of TRBD2 is not possible without DNA. This CDR3 spans 16 amino acids. No DNA is listed. Germline assignment: CDR1 SEHNR and CDR2 FQNEAQ (reference sequence). CDR3 loop: CASSPDMGGDYNEQFF.

V usage is TRBV2 and J usage is TRBJ1-5; TCRdb picks TRBD1, but there is no DNA to check that call. In germline, CDR1 is SNHLY, CDR2 FYNNEI. This CDR3 spans 14 amino acids. No nucleotide data were recorded. CDR3 amino acids: CASSRQGSNQPQHF.

Measured by frequency, this clone is medium-sized (0.01 to 0.1%). This chain links TRBV10-3 with TRBJ1-6. CDR1 is ENHRY, CDR2 SYGVKD, per germline. The CDR3 is 13 residues long. No DNA sequence is on record. The CDR3 protein is CAGRSSYNSPLHF.

V and J are TRBV11-3 and TRBJ2-1; the D call from TCRdb, TRBD1, cannot be confirmed without DNA. The CDR3 has 14 amino acids. No DNA was logged. Per germline, CDR1 SGHNT and CDR2 YENEEA. The chain's CDR3 is CASSFRRGYNEQFF.